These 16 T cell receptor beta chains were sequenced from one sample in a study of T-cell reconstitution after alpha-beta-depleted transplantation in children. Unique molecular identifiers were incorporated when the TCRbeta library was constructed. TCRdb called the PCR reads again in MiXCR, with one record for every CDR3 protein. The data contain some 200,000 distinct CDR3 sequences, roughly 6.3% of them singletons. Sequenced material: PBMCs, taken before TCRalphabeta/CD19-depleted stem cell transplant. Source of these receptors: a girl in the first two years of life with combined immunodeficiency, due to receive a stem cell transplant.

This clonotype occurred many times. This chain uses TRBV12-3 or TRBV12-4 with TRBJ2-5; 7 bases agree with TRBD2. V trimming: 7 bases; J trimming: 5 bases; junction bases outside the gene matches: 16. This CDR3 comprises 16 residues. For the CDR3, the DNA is TGTGCCAGCACCCGAAGGGACTACCGTAATGTGGAGACCCAGTACTTC. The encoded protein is CASTRRDYRNVETQYF.

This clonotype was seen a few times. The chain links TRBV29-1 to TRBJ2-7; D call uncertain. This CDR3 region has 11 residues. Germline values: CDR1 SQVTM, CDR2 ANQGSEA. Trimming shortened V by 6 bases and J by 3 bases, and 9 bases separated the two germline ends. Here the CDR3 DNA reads TGCAGCGTGATCAATGACTACGAGCAGTACTTC. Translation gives CSVINDYEQYF.

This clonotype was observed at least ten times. CDR3 sequence: CASTGGTDTQYF. The CDR3 region has the DNA TGTGCCAGCACAGGGGGCACAGATACGCAGTATTTT. The rearrangement uses TRBV12-3 or TRBV12-4 and TRBJ2-3; the D gene is possibly TRBD1 (6 bases). The germline V and J ends were trimmed by 7 bases and 1 base, with 6 bases remaining between them. The CDR3 consists of 12 residues.

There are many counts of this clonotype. CDR3 sequence: CASSHYLAGVGNEQFF. The CDR3 DNA reads TGTGCCAGCAGCCACTATCTAGCGGGAGTCGGCAATGAGCAGTTCTTC. The V call is TRBV4-2, the J call TRBJ2-1, with 10 nucleotides matching TRBD2. CDR3 length equals 16 residues. Germline V gene sequence: CDR1 LGHNA, CDR2 YNFKEQ. Trimming at V came to 3 bases and at J to 6 bases, leaving 8 bases not matched to a gene.

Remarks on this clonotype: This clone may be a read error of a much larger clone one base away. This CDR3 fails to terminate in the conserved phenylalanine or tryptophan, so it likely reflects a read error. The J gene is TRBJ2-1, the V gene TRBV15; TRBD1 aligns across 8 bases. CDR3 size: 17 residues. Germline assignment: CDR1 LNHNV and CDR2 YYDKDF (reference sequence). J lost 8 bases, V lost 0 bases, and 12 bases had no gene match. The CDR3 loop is CATSRERRQGAVDEQFY. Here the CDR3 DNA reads TGTGCCACCAGCAGAGAACGCCGGCAGGGGGCTGTGGATGAGCAGTTCTAC.

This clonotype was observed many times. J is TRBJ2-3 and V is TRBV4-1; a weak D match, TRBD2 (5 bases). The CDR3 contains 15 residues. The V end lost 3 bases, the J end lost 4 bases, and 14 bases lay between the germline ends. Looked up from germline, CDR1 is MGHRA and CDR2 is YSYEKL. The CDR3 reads CASSQASGRPDTQYF. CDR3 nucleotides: TGCGCCAGCAGCCAGGCGAGCGGTAGACCAGATACGCAGTATTTT.

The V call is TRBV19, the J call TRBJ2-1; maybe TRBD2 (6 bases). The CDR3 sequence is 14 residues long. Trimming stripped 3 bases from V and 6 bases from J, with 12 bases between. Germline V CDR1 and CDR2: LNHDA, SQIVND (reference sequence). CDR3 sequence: CASSIHGSRNEQFF. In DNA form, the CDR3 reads TGTGCCAGTAGTATCCACGGGAGCCGCAATGAGCAGTTCTTC.

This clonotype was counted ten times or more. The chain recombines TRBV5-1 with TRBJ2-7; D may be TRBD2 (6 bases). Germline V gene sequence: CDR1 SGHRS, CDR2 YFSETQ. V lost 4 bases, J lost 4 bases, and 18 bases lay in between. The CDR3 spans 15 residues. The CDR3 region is CASSTLGQRVYEQYF. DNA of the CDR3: TGCGCCAGCAGCACTTTGGGGCAGCGGGTGTACGAGCAGTACTTC.

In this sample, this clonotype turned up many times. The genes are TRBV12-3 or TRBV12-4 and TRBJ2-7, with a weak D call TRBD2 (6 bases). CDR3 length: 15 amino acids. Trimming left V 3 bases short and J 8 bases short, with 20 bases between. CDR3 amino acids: CASSFSGGTFYQQYF. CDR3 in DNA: TGTGCCAGCAGTTTTTCTGGCGGGACTTTTTATCAGCAGTACTTC.

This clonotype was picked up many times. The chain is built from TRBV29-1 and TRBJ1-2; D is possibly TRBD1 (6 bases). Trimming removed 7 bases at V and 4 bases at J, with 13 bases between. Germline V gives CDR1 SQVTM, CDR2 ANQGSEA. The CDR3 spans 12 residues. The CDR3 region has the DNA TGCAGCGCTTGGACAGATAGCTATGGCTACACCTTC. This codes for CSAWTDSYGYTF.

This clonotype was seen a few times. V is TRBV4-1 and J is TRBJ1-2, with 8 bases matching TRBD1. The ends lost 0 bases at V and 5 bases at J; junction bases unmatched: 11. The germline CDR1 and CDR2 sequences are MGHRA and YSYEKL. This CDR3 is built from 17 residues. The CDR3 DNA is TGCGCCAGCAGCCAAGATTCCAGGACAGGGCCGACTTATGGCTACACCTTC. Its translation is CASSQDSRTGPTYGYTF.

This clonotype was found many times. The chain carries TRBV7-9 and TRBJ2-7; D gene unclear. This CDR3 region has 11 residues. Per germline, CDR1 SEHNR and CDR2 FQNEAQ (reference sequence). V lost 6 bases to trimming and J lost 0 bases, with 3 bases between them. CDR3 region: CASRNSYEQYF. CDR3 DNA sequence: TGTGCCAGCAGGAACTCCTACGAGCAGTACTTC.

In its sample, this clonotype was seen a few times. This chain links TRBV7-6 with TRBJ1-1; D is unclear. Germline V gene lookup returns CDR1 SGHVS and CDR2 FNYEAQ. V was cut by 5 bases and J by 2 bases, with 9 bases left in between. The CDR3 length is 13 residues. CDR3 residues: CASSDVFNTEAFF. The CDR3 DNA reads TGTGCCAGCAGCGATGTTTTTAACACTGAAGCTTTCTTT.

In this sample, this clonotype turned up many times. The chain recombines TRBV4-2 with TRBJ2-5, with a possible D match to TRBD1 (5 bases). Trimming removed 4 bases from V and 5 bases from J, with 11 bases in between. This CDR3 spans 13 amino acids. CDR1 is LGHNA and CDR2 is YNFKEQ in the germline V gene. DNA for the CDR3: TGTGCCAGCAGCCTCAAGGGGTCGGAGACCCAGTACTTC. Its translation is CASSLKGSETQYF.

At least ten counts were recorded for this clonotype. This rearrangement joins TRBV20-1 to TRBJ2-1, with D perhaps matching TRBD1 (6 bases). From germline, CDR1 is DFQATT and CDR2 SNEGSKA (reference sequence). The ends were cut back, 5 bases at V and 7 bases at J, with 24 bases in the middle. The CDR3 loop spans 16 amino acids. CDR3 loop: CSASDLGGPLLNEQFF. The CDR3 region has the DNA TGCAGTGCTTCGGACCTAGGGGGACCCTTATTAAATGAGCAGTTCTTC.

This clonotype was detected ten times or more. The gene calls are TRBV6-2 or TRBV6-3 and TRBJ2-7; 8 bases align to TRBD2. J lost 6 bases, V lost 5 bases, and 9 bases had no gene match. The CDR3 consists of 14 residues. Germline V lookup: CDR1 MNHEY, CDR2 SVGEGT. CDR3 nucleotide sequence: TGTGCCAGCAGTCTTTCAGCGGGAGAAGCCGAGCAGTACTTC. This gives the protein CASSLSAGEAEQYF.